The 10 T cell receptor beta chains given below trace back to one sample, sequenced in a study of blood T cell repertoires in COVID-19. Method: immunoSEQ multiplex PCR; TCRdb's copy keeps in-frame clones and lacks some. This repertoire shows about 26,000 clones, around 86% found once; its top ten account for less than 15%. Sequences were obtained from peripheral blood. These receptors originate from a human donor in a cohort sampled during active COVID-19. The donor label of this sample is uncertain.

The V and J genes are TRBV3-1 (or the pseudogene TRBV3-2) and TRBJ2-7; D remains ambiguous. The CDR3 runs 11 residues. Trimming left V 1 base short and J 12 bases short, with 10 bases between. Germline values: CDR1 LGHDT, CDR2 YNNKEL (reference sequence). The CDR3 here is CASSQASELYF. CDR3 nucleotides: TGTGCCAGCAGCCAAGCAAGCGAGTTGTACTTC.

The table lists this clone with a count of one. This sequence joins TRBV9 and TRBJ1-1, with D hard to call. This CDR3 spans 14 amino acids. The V gene lost 1 base and the J gene lost 2 bases, with 9 bases spanning the gap. Germline assignment: CDR1 SGDLS and CDR2 YYNGEE. CDR3 DNA: TGTGCCAGCAGCGTAAGCCCGAGTAACACTGAAGCTTTCTTT. It codes for CASSVSPSNTEAFF.

The CDR3, as DNA: TGTGCCAGCAGCCCTGGGGGGAGGAGGATAGGCTGGCACGAGCAGTACTTC. Translated, it gives CASSPGGRRIGWHEQYF. J is TRBJ2-7 and V is TRBV7-2; a possible D gene is TRBD2 (6 bases). Trimming cost V 5 bases and J 5 bases, with 25 bases left between them. The CDR3 extends over 17 amino acids. In germline, CDR1 is SGHTA, CDR2 FQGNSA.

This chain links TRBV9 with TRBJ2-7, with 7 nucleotides matching TRBD2. This CDR3 is 14 amino acids long. The V gene end was trimmed by 1 base and the J gene end by 5 bases; junction bases not matched to a gene: 6. Germline V gene sequence: CDR1 SGDLS, CDR2 YYNGEE. The CDR3 DNA is TGTGCCAGCAGCGTACGGGGGGTCAACGACGAGCAGTACTTC. Its protein product is CASSVRGVNDEQYF.

The chain combines TRBV28 with TRBJ2-7, with D possibly being TRBD1 (7 bases). The V and J ends lost 2 bases and 12 bases respectively, with 20 bases between them. Germline V CDR1 and CDR2: MDHEN, SYDVKM. The CDR3 totals 14 residues. The CDR3 loop reads CASSLETGTAGGYF. The DNA of the CDR3 is TGTGCCAGCAGTTTAGAGACCGGGACAGCCGGGGGGTACTTC.

This sequence joins TRBV6-4 and TRBJ1-3; D possibly corresponds to TRBD1 (6 bases). Deletions cut 3 bases from V and 0 bases from J, with 24 bases between. The CDR3 length is 20 residues. Germline loops: CDR1 MRHNA, CDR2 SNTAGT. CDR3 protein: CASSEWGPPTGPSSGNTIYF. The CDR3 nucleotides are TGTGCCAGCAGTGAATGGGGCCCCCCGACAGGTCCGAGCTCTGGAAACACCATATATTTT.

V usage is TRBV5-1 and J usage is TRBJ1-2; D unresolved. Germline CDR1 reads SGHRS; CDR2 reads YFSETQ. Trimming took off 7 bases at V and 3 bases at J, with 16 bases between the two ends. The CDR3 loop spans 14 amino acids. CDR3 residues: CASPDPPGDYGYTF. The DNA of the CDR3 is TGCGCCAGCCCTGACCCGCCGGGAGACTATGGCTACACCTTC.

The CDR3 coding sequence is TGTGCTAGTGGTTTTAGAGGAAGAGCCAAAAACATTCAGTACTTC. Translation gives CASGFRGRAKNIQYF. V gene TRBV12-5 combines with J gene TRBJ2-4, with unresolved D. V lost 3 bases to trimming and J lost 0 bases, with 9 bases between them. Per the germline V gene, CDR1 is LGHNT and CDR2 is FRNRAP. CDR3 length: 15 amino acids.

This chain joins TRBV6-6 and TRBJ2-3; no firm D call. Germline lookup yields CDR1 MNHNY and CDR2 SVGAGI (reference sequence). V gave up 7 bases and J gave up 5 bases, with 7 bases separating them. The CDR3 runs to 11 residues. The CDR3 is CASTPRDTQYF. Written as DNA, the CDR3 is TGTGCCAGCACCCCGAGAGATACGCAGTATTTT.

The chain has TRBV7-9 and TRBJ2-1; the D gene is possibly TRBD2 (5 bases). The CDR3 extends over 13 amino acids. Between the trimmed V and J ends, which lost 6 bases and 9 bases, there was a span of 15 bases. From germline, CDR1 is SEHNR and CDR2 FQNEAQ (reference sequence). The CDR3 bases are TGTGCCAGCAGGCAGTCGGGGTTAAGTGAGCAGTTCTTC. Its protein is CASRQSGLSEQFF.